This T cell receptor (beta chain) was retrieved from a study of T cell repertoires in cytomegalovirus infection. On this clonotype itself: The antigen remains unidentified.

TCRdb reanalysed the reads using MiXCR and keeps one entry per CDR3 protein. The sample contains 290,000 or so distinct CDR3 sequences, around 10% of which appear only once. Study outcomes and limitations: Dominant in the ex vivo response were TCR beta clonotypes restricted by HLA-C and specific for CMV. Carriers of CMV plus the relevant HLA were identified by cumulative public TCR beta family frequency.

From germline, CDR1 is SGDLS and CDR2 YYNGEE. The trim removed 4 bases at V and 1 base at J, leaving 3 bases unmatched. The CDR3 totals 14 residues. The chain is built from TRBV9 and TRBJ2-5; 8 nucleotides align to TRBD2. This receptor was obtained from a human donor in good health (CMV status not recorded). Some clones in this sample may be carry-over from other donors' samples. Specimen: PBMCs. CDR3 in amino acids: CASSIGTSQETQYF. The CDR3 nucleotides are TGTGCCAGCAGCATTGGGACTAGCCAAGAGACCCAGTACTTC.